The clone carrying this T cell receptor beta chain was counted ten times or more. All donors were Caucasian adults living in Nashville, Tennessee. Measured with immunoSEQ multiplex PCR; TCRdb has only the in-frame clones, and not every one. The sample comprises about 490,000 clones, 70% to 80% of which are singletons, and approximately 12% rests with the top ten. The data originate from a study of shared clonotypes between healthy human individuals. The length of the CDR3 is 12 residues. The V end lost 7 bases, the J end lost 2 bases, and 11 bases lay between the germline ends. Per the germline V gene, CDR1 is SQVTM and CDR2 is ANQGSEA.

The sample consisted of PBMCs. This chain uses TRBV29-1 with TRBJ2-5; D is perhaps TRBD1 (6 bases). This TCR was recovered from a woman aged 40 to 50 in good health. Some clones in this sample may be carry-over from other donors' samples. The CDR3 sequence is CSAGGQQETQYF. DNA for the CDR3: TGCAGCGCCGGTGGACAGCAAGAGACCCAGTACTTC.